These T cell receptor beta chains were read from a single sample in a study of blood T cell repertoires in COVID-19. The method was immunoSEQ multiplex PCR; TCRdb's version includes in-frame clones alone and lacks a portion of them. This sample has about 120,000 clones; 60% to 80% occur once, and the top ten carry 7.9%. The sequencing input was peripheral blood. These receptors were collected from a human donor in a cohort sampled during active COVID-19. The CDR3 runs from the conserved cysteine through the conserved F or W. D genes are given only for firm matches. Rows give clone size only sometimes, using once, few, many, or a class for an expanded clone.

d_call j_call v_call clone_size cdr3_aa cdr3_nt
- TRBJ2-7 TRBV9 - CASSPTARAYEQYF TGTGCCAGCAGCCCCACCGCAAGAGCCTACGAGCAGTACTTC
- TRBJ1-5 TRBV20-1 - CSARREGPQHF TGCAGTGCTAGGAGGGAGGGACCCCAGCATTTT
- TRBJ2-7 TRBV6-2/TRBV6-3 - CASSLEGGLRNEQYF TGTGCCAGCAGTTTGGAGGGAGGCCTTAGGAACGAGCAGTACTTC
- TRBJ2-5 TRBV11-3 few CASSSSLARHTNF TGTGCCAGCAGCTCCTCGTTAGCGCGTCATACAAACTTC
- TRBJ1-3 TRBV18 - CASSLSGQWESTIYF TGTGCCAGCTCTCTTTCCGGACAATGGGAAAGTACCATATATTTT
- TRBJ1-5 TRBV19 - CASSTTGYSNQPQHF TGTGCCAGTAGTACCACAGGGTATAGCAATCAGCCCCAGCATTTT
- TRBJ1-1 TRBV19 - CASSEYPNTEAFF TGTGCCAGTAGTGAGTACCCGAACACTGAAGCTTTCTTT
TRBD2 TRBJ2-7 TRBV3-1/TRBV3-2 - CASSPLLAGGPREQYF TGTGCCAGCAGCCCACTGCTAGCGGGGGGGCCGAGGGAGCAGTACTTC
TRBD2 TRBJ2-6 TRBV2 - CASRREGPGANVLTF TGTGCCAGCAGGAGGGAGGGCCCTGGGGCCAACGTCCTGACTTTC
- TRBJ2-7 TRBV28 once CASSLPPGIYEQYF TGTGCCAGCAGTTTACCACCAGGGATCTACGAGCAGTACTTC
- TRBJ2-7 TRBV11-2 - CASSPGSSYEQYF TGTGCCAGCAGCCCAGGTAGCTCCTACGAGCAGTACTTC
TRBD1 TRBJ1-1 TRBV10-3 - CAISQGQGGTEAFF TGTGCCATCAGCCAGGGACAGGGCGGAACTGAAGCTTTCTTT
- TRBJ2-7 TRBV5-1 - CASSLVGIDAGHEQYF TGCGCCAGCAGCTTGGTGGGTATAGACGCTGGGCACGAGCAGTACTTC
- TRBJ1-5 TRBV19 few CASRGTGGGWGQPQHF TGTGCCAGTAGGGGGACCGGCGGGGGCTGGGGTCAGCCCCAGCATTTT
- TRBJ1-6 TRBV5-1 - CASSLGQGASPLHF TGCGCCAGCAGCTTGGGGCAGGGCGCCTCACCCCTCCACTTT
- TRBJ1-5 TRBV27 - CASSLGTNQPQHF TGTGCCAGCAGTTTAGGGACTAATCAGCCCCAGCATTTT
- TRBJ1-2 TRBV5-1 - CASSADRIYGYTF TGCGCCAGCAGCGCCGACAGGATCTATGGCTACACCTTC
TRBD1 TRBJ2-7 TRBV6-5 - CASSFGTGLYEQYF TGTGCCAGCAGTTTTGGGACAGGGTTGTACGAGCAGTACTTC
TRBD1 TRBJ1-1 TRBV7-8 - CASSSYPGGTEAFF TGTGCCAGCAGCTCGTACCCAGGGGGGACTGAAGCTTTCTTT
TRBD1 TRBJ2-7 TRBV7-9 - CASSSGGTGPDEQYF TGTGCCAGCAGCTCAGGAGGGACAGGGCCTGACGAGCAGTACTTC
- TRBJ2-7 TRBV9 - CASSVDAGSSYEQYF TGTGCCAGCAGCGTAGATGCGGGGAGCTCCTACGAGCAGTACTTC
- TRBJ2-7 TRBV29-1 - CSASPSSYEQYF TGCAGCGCCTCCCCCAGCTCCTACGAGCAGTACTTC
- TRBJ2-7 TRBV6-7 few CASSYRPEPCDGEEQYF TGTGCCAGCAGTTACAGGCCCGAGCCTTGCGATGGGGAGGAGCAGTACTTC
- TRBJ2-7 TRBV6-5 - CASSYSPGQVNEQYF TGTGCCAGCAGTTACTCGCCCGGACAAGTCAACGAGCAGTACTTC
TRBD2 TRBJ2-1 TRBV5-1 - CASSLVGSGGQDEQFF TGCGCCAGCAGCTTGGTGGGTAGCGGGGGCCAGGATGAGCAGTTCTTC
- TRBJ1-1 TRBV11-3 - CASSPLRNTEAFF TGTGCCAGCAGCCCCCTCCGGAACACTGAAGCTTTCTTT
- TRBJ1-1 TRBV28 - CASSLTAGEVTEAFF TGTGCCAGCAGCCTAACGGCGGGTGAGGTAACTGAAGCTTTCTTT
TRBD1 TRBJ1-5 TRBV27 once CASSPQLTGLGQPQHF TGTGCCAGCAGTCCCCAACTGACAGGGTTGGGTCAGCCCCAGCATTTT
TRBD2 TRBJ2-7 TRBV5-6 - CASSQRLAGLYEQYF TGTGCCAGCAGCCAAAGACTAGCGGGGTTATACGAGCAGTACTTC
TRBD2 TRBJ2-1 TRBV28 few CATILSGRPYNEQFF TGTGCCACCATCCTGAGCGGGAGACCTTACAATGAGCAGTTCTTC
- TRBJ2-3 TRBV25-1 few CASSDGTGEDTQYF TGTGCCAGCAGTGACGGGACTGGGGAGGATACGCAGTATTTT
- TRBJ2-1 TRBV10-3 - CAIRGTPGNEQFF TGTGCCATCAGGGGGACACCCGGGAATGAGCAGTTCTTC
- TRBJ1-1 TRBV19 - CASSISGRTEAFF TGTGCCAGTAGTATATCTGGCAGGACTGAAGCTTTCTTT
- TRBJ2-7 TRBV20-1 - CSASRLAVGQGKALEQYF TGCAGTGCTAGTAGACTGGCCGTCGGTCAGGGGAAAGCACTCGAGCAGTACTTC
- TRBJ2-7 TRBV4-1 - CASSQEEGTALTYEQYF TGCGCCAGCAGCCAAGAGGAGGGGACCGCTTTAACCTACGAGCAGTACTTC
- TRBJ1-6 TRBV27 many CASSPGGRSPLHF TGTGCCAGCAGCCCAGGAGGGCGGTCACCCCTCCACTTT
TRBD2 TRBJ2-7 TRBV6-2/TRBV6-3 - CASSTGTSGRAYEQYF TGTGCCAGCAGTACCGGAACTAGCGGGAGGGCCTACGAGCAGTACTTC
- TRBJ1-1 TRBV12-5 - CASGLGGYTEAFF TGTGCTAGTGGACTAGGGGGTTACACTGAAGCTTTCTTT
TRBD1 TRBJ2-7 TRBV19 - CASTLGPGGSYEQYF TGTGCCAGTACCCTGGGGCCAGGGGGCTCCTACGAGCAGTACTTC
TRBD2 TRBJ2-7 TRBV4-1 - CASSHSGLALSYEQYF TGCGCCAGCAGCCACTCCGGACTAGCACTCTCCTACGAGCAGTACTTC
TRBD1 TRBJ1-3 TRBV5-1 - CASSPGQVTLSGNTIYF TGCGCCAGCAGCCCGGGACAGGTTACTCTCTCTGGAAACACCATATATTTT
- TRBJ2-1 TRBV28 - CASSGTHGRGNEQFF TGTGCCAGCAGTGGGACGCACGGGCGGGGAAATGAGCAGTTCTTC
TRBD2 TRBJ2-3 TRBV4-1 - CASSFSGQRLSTDTQYF TGCGCCAGCAGCTTTAGCGGGCAAAGACTCAGCACAGATACGCAGTATTTT
TRBD1 TRBJ2-7 TRBV5-4 - CASSPGQGSSYEQYF TGTGCCAGCAGCCCCGGACAGGGGAGCTCCTACGAGCAGTACTTC
- TRBJ1-4 TRBV27 - CASSSRHTTNEKLFF TGTGCCAGCAGTTCCAGACATACAACTAATGAAAAACTGTTTTTT
TRBD2 TRBJ2-7 TRBV28 - CASSTSGRVQGYF TGTGCCAGCAGTACTAGCGGGAGGGTCCAGGGGTACTTC
TRBD2 TRBJ2-1 TRBV2 - CASSQSGASYNEQFF TGTGCCAGCAGCCAAAGCGGGGCCTCCTACAATGAGCAGTTCTTC
- TRBJ1-2 TRBV2 once CASSEALRQSSSGYTF TGTGCCAGCAGTGAAGCGCTTCGACAGAGTAGTAGTGGCTACACCTTC